The T cell receptor beta chain under discussion was sequenced for a study of CD8 T cells in ankylosing spondylitis. TCRdb re-called the 5' RACE reads with MiXCR, one entry per CDR3 protein. The sample has under 250,000 distinct CDR3 sequences, 30% to 40% seen once. The receptor was isolated from a male donor with ankylosing spondylitis or in good health (not recorded which). Material: blood, either unsorted or a sorted T cell fraction (not recorded which).

The DNA for the CDR3 is TGTGCCAGCAGTTTATGGGGAGGGCGGGGGGTGTTTCAGCAGTACTTC. It is translated as CASSLWGGRGVFQQYF. The chain employs TRBV12-3 or TRBV12-4 and TRBJ2-7; TRBD2 matches 8 bases. This CDR3 contains 16 residues. J gave up 8 bases and V 2 bases, and 14 bases lay outside the gene matches.